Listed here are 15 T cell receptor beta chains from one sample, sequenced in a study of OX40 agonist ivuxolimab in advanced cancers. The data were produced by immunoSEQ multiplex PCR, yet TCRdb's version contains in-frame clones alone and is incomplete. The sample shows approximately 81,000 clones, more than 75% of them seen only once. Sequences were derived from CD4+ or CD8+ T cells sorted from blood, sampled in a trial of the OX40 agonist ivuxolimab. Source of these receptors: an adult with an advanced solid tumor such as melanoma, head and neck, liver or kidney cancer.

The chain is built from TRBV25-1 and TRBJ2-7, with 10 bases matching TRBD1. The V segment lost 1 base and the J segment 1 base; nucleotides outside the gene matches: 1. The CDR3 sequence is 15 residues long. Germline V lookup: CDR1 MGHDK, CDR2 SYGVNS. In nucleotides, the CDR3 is TGTGCCAGCAGTGAATTGGACAGGGGGTCCTACGAGCAGTACTTC. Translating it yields CASSELDRGSYEQYF.

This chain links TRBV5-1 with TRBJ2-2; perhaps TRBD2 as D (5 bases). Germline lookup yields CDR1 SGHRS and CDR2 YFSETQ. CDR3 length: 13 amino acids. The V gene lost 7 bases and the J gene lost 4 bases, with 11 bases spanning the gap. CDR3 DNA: TGCGCCAGCTTACCGGGGAGCACCGGGGAGCTGTTTTTT. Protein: CASLPGSTGELFF.

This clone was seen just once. CDR3 sequence: CASSPPWQLQFF. DNA for the CDR3: TGTGCCAGCAGCCCACCGTGGCAGCTCCAGTTCTTC. This rearrangement joins TRBV7-2 to TRBJ2-1; D is uncertain. The CDR3 extends over 12 amino acids. Trimming stripped 5 bases from V and 13 bases from J, with 15 bases between. Looked up from germline, CDR1 is SGHTA and CDR2 is FQGNSA.

The CDR3 region has the DNA TGTGCCAGCATCCATAGCCGGGCCGGCACCGGGGAGCTGTTTTTT. This translates into CASIHSRAGTGELFF. This chain connects TRBV11-1 to TRBJ2-2; D unclear. Germline values: CDR1 SGHAT, CDR2 FQDESV (reference sequence). V was pared by 7 bases and J by 4 bases, with 16 bases between. The CDR3 consists of 15 residues.

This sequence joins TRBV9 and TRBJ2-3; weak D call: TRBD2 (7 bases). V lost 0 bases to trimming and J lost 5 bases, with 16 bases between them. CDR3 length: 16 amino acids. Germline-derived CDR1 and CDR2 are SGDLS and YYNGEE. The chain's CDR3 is CASSVVEWGGIDTQYF. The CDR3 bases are TGTGCCAGCAGCGTAGTAGAATGGGGGGGCATAGATACGCAGTATTTT. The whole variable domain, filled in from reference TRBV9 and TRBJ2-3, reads DSGVTQTPKHLITATGQRVTLRCSPRSGDLSVYWYQQSLDQGLQFLIQYYNGEERAKGNILERFSAQQFPDLHSELNLSSLELGDSALYFCASSVVEWGGIDTQYFGPGTRLTVL.

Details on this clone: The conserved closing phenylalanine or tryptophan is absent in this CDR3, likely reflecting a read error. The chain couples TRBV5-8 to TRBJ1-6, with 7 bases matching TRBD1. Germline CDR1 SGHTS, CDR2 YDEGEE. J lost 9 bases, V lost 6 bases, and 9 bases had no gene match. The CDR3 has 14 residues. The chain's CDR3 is CASNLEGARSPLHL. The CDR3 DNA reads TGTGCCAGCAACCTGGAGGGGGCGCGTTCACCCCTCCACCTT.

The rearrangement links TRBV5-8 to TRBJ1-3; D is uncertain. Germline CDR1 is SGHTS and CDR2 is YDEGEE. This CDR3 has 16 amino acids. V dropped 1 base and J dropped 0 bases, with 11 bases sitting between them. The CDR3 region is CASSLSAGSSGNTIYF. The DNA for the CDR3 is TGTGCCAGCAGCTTGTCGGCAGGCTCCTCTGGAAACACCATATATTTT.

The CDR3 sequence: CASSKIRDPSNTEAFF. The DNA of the CDR3 is TGTGCCAGCAGCAAAATCCGGGACCCCTCGAACACTGAAGCTTTCTTT. The genes are TRBV2 and TRBJ1-1, with a possible D match to TRBD1 (5 bases). Looked up from germline, CDR1 is SNHLY and CDR2 is FYNNEI. The CDR3 is 16 residues long. V was trimmed by 6 bases and J by 1 base, leaving 18 bases between them.

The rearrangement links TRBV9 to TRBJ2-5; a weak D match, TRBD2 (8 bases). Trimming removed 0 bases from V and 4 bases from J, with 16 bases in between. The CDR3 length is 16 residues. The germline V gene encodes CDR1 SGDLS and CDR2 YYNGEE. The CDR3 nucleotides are TGTGCCAGCAGCGTAGCGGGAGGGGGCGGTTTAGAGACCCAGTACTTC. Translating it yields CASSVAGGGGLETQYF.

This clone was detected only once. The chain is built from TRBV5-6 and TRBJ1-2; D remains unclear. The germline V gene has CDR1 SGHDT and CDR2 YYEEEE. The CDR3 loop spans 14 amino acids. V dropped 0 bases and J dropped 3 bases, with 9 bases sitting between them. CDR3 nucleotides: TGTGCCAGCAGCTTGGTTACTTCTGACTATGGCTACACCTTC. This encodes CASSLVTSDYGYTF.

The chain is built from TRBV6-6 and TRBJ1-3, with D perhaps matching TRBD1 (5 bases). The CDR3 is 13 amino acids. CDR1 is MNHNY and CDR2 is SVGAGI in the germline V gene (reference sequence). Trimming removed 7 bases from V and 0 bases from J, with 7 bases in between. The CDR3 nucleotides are TGTGCCAGCATCGGGACCTCTGGAAACACCATATATTTT. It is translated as CASIGTSGNTIYF.

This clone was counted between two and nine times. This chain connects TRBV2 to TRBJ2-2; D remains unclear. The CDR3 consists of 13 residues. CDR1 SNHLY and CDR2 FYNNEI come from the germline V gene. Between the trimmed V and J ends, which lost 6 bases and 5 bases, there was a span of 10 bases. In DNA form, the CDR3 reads TGTGCCAGCAGCCCCTTCTTAACCGGGGAGCTGTTTTTT. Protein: CASSPFLTGELFF.

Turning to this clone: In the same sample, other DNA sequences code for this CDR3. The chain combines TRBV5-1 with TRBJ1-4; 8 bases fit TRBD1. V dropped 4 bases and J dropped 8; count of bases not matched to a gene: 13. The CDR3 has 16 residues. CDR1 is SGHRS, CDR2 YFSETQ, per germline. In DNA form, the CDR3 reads TGCGCCAGCAGCCCCACGACAGGGGACGGGAGCGAAAAACTGTTTTTT. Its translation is CASSPTTGDGSEKLFF.

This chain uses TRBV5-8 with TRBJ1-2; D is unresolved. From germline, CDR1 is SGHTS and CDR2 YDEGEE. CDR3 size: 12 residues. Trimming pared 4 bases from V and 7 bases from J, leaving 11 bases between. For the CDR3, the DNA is TGTGCCAGCAGCCCGGAGGGATTTGGCTACACCTTC. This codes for CASSPEGFGYTF.

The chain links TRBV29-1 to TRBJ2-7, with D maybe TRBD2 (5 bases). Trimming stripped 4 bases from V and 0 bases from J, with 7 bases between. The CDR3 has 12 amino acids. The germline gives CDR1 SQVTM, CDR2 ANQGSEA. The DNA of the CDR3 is TGCAGCGTTGCTGGGAGCTCCTACGAGCAGTACTTC. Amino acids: CSVAGSSYEQYF.